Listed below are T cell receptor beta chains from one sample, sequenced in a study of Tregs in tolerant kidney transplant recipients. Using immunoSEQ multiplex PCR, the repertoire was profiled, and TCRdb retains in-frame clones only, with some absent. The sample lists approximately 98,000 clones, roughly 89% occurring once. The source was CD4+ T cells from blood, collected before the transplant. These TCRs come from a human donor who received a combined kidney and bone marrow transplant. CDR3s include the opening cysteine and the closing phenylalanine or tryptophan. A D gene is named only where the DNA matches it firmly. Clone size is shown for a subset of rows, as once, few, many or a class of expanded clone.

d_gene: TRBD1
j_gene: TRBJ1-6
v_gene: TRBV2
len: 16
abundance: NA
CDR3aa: CASARDRTFYNSPLHF
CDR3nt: TGTGCCAGCGCACGGGACAGAACTTTCTATAATTCACCCCTCCACTTT

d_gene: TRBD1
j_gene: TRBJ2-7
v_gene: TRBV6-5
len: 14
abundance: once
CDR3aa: CASTRTGTAHEQYF
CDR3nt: TGTGCCAGCACCCGGACAGGGACAGCCCACGAGCAGTACTTC

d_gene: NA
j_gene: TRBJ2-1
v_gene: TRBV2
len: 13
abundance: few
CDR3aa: CASSAQNYNEQFF
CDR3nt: TGTGCCAGCAGTGCACAAAACTACAATGAGCAGTTCTTC

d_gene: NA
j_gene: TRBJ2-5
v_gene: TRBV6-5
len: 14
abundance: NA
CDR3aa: CASSVSRQREAQYF
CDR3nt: TGTGCCAGCAGTGTATCTAGACAGCGAGAGGCCCAGTACTTC

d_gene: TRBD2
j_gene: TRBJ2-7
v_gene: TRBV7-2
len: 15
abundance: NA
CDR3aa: CASRLGTSATREQYF
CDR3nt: TGTGCCAGCAGACTCGGGACTAGCGCAACCCGGGAGCAGTACTTC

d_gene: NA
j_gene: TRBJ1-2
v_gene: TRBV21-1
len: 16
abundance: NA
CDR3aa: CASSIPIRQAPDGYTF
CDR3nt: TGTGCCAGCAGCATCCCCATCAGACAGGCACCTGATGGCTACACCTTC

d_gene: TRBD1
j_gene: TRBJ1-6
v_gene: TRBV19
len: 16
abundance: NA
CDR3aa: CASSIGWDSYNSPLHF
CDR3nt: TGTGCCAGTAGTATAGGCTGGGACAGCTATAATTCACCCCTCCACTTT

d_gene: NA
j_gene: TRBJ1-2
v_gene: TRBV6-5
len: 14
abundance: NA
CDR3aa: CASSYHRENYGYTF
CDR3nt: TGTGCCAGCAGTTATCACAGGGAGAACTATGGCTACACCTTC

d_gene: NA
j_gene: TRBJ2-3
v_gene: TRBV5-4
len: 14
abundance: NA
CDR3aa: CASSLGGYTDTQYF
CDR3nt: TGTGCCAGCAGCCTCGGCGGATACACAGATACGCAGTATTTT

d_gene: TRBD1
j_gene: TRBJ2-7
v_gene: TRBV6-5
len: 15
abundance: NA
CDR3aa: CASSLRGGRTYEQYF
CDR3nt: TGTGCCAGCAGCCTGCGAGGGGGCCGGACCTACGAGCAGTACTTC

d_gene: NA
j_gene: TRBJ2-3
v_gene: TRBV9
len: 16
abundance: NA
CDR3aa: CASSPRRGGTTDTQYF
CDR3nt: TGTGCCAGCAGCCCCCGAAGGGGGGGGACCACAGATACGCAGTATTTT

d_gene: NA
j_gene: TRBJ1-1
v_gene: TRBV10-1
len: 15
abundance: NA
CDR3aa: CASSDWGGKGTEAFF
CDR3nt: TGCGCCAGCAGTGATTGGGGGGGGAAAGGCACTGAAGCTTTCTTT

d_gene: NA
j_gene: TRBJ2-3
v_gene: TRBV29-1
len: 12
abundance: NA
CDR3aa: CSVVRSTDTQYF
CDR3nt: TGCAGCGTTGTTCGGAGCACAGATACGCAGTATTTT

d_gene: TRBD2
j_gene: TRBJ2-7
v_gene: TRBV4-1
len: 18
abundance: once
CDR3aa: CASSQEPPGRGFPYEQYF
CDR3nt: TGCGCCAGCAGCCAAGAGCCACCTGGGAGGGGATTTCCATACGAGCAGTACTTC

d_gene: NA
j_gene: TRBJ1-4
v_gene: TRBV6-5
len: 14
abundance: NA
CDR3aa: CASSYSRDTEKLFF
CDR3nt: TGTGCCAGCAGTTACTCCCGGGACACCGAAAAACTGTTTTTT

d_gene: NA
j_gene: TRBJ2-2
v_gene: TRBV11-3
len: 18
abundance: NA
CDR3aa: CASSLKGTEGGGTGELFF
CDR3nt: TGTGCCAGCAGCTTAAAAGGGACAGAGGGCGGAGGGACCGGGGAGCTGTTTTTT

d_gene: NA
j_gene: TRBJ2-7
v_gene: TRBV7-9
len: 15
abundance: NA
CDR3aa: CASSLETTMTIEQYF
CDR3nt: TGTGCCAGCAGCTTGGAGACTACAATGACTATCGAGCAGTACTTC